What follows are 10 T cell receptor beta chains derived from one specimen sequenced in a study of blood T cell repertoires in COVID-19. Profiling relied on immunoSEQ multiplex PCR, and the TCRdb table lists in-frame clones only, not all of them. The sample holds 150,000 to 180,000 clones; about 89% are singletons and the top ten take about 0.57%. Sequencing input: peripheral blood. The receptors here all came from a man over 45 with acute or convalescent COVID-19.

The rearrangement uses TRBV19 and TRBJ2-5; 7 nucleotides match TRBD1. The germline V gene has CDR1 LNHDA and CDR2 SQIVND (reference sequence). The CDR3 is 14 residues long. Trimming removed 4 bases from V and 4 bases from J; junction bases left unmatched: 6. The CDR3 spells CASSTLAGGETQYF. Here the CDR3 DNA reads TGTGCCAGTAGTACCCTCGCAGGGGGAGAGACCCAGTACTTC.

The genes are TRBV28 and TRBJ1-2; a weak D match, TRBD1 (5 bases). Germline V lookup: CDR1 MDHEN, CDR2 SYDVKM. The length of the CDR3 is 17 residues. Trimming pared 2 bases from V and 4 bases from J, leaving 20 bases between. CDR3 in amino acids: CASSLEALRRQLYGYTF. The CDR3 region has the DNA TGTGCCAGCAGTTTAGAGGCTCTGAGGCGACAGCTCTATGGCTACACCTTC.

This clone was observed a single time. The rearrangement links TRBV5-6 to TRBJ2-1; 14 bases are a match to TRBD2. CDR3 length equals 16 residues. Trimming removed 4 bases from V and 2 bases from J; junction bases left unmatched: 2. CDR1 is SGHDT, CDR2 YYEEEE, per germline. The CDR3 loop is CASSRTSGGTYNEQFF. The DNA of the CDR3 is TGTGCCAGCAGCCGGACTAGCGGGGGGACCTACAATGAGCAGTTCTTC.

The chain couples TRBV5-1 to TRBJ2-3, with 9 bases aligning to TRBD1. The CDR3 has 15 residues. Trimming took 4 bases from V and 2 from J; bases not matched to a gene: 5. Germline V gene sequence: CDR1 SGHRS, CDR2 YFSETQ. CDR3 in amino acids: CASSIGQGSTDTQYF. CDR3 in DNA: TGCGCCAGCAGCATTGGACAGGGGTCCACAGATACGCAGTATTTT.

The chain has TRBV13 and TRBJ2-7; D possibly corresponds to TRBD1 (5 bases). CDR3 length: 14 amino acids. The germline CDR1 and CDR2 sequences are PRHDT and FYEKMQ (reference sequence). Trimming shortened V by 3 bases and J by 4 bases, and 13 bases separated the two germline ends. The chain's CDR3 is CASSFGQGSYEQYF. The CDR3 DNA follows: TGTGCCAGCAGCTTTGGCCAGGGAAGTTACGAGCAGTACTTC.

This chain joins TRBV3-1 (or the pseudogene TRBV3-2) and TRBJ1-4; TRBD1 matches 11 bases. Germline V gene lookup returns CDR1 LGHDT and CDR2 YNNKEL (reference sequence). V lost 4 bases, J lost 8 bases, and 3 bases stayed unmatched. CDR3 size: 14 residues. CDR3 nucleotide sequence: TGTGCCAGCAGCCCGGGACAGGGGGGAGAAAAACTGTTTTTT. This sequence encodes CASSPGQGGEKLFF.

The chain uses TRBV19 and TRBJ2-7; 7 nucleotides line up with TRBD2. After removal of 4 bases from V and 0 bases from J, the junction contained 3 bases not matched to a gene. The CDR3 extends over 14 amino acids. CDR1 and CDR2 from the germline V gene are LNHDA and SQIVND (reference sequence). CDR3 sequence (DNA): TGTGCCAGTAGTAAGGGCGGGAGCTCCTACGAGCAGTACTTC. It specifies CASSKGGSSYEQYF. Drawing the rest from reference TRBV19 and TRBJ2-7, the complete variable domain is DGGITQSPKYLFRKEGQNVTLSCEQNLNHDAMYWYRQDPGQGLRLIYYSQIVNDFQKGDIAEGYSVSREKKESFPLTVTSAQKNPTAFYLCASSKGGSSYEQYFGPGTRLTVT.

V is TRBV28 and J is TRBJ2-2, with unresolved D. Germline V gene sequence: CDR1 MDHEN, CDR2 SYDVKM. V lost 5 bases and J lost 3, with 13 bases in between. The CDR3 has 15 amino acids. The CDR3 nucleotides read TGTGCCAGCAGTCCCCCCAATCGGTACACCGGGGAGCTGTTTTTT. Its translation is CASSPPNRYTGELFF. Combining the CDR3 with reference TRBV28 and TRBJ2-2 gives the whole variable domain DVKVTQSSRYLVKRTGEKVFLECVQDMDHENMFWYRQDPGLGLRLIYFSYDVKMKEKGDIPEGYSVSREKKERFSLILESASTNQTSMYLCASSPPNRYTGELFFGEGSRLTVL.

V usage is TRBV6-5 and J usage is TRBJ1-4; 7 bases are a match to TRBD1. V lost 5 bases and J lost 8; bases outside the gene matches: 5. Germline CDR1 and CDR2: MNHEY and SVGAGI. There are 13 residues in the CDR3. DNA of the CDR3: TGTGCCAGCAGTCGACAGGGTTCCGAAAAACTGTTTTTT. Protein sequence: CASSRQGSEKLFF.

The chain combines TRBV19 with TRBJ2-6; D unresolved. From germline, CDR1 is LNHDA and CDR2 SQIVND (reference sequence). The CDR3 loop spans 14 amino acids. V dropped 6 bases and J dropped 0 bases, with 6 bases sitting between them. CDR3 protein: CASRLRSGANVLTF. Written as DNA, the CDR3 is TGTGCCAGTAGGCTGCGCTCTGGGGCCAACGTCCTGACTTTC.